A selection of T cell receptor beta chains follows, all from one sample in a study of breast tumors, draining lymph nodes, adjacent tissues. Each CDR3 protein is one row after TCRdb ran MiXCR on the multiplex PCR reads. The data contain 90,000 to 120,000 distinct CDR3 sequences, 21% of them singletons. The sample taken for sequencing was axillary lymph node tissue. Source of these receptors: a female donor with breast cancer. Some clones in this sample may be carry-over from other donors' samples. Each CDR3 is given with its conserved first and last residue. D genes are given only for firm matches. Size is omitted from some rows. Given values are once, few, many or a class for expanded clones.

CDR3nt,CDR3aa,v_gene,d_gene,j_gene,abundance
TGTGCCATCAGTGAGTCGGGGGTCCCCTACGAGCAGTACTTC,CAISESGVPYEQYF,TRBV10-3,.,TRBJ2-7,many
TGTGCCAGCTCACCCCCAGACTCCTACGAGCAGTACTTC,CASSPPDSYEQYF,TRBV18,.,TRBJ2-7,many
TGCGCCAGCCGTTCAGCGGAGCGAAGTGAGCAGTTCTTC,CASRSAERSEQFF,TRBV5-1,.,TRBJ2-1,many
TGTGCCATCAGTGCCTCACCGGGGCATGGCTACACCTTC,CAISASPGHGYTF,TRBV10-3,.,TRBJ1-2,many
TGTGCCGGCAGCTTAGGGCAGGGGGTCTATGGCTACACCTTC,CAGSLGQGVYGYTF,TRBV7-9,TRBD1,TRBJ1-2,once
TGCGCCAGCAGCCAATTTAACACCCCTGGAACTAATGAAAAACTGTTTTTT,CASSQFNTPGTNEKLFF,TRBV4-1,.,TRBJ1-4,many
TGTGCCAGCTCACCAGATTCGGCCAGGGCTAATTCACCCCTCCACTTT,CASSPDSARANSPLHF,TRBV18,.,TRBJ1-6,.
TGTGCCAGCGGAGAGACAGGGCCTAATGAAAAACTGTTTTTT,CASGETGPNEKLFF,TRBV25-1,TRBD1,TRBJ1-4,many
TGTGCCAGCAGCGATTCAGGTTCCGGGTTTGAAGCTTTCTTT,CASSDSGSGFEAFF,TRBV11-1,.,TRBJ1-1,.
TGTGCCAGCAGCTTAGACAGGGGGCGCGGAAATGAGCAGTTCTTC,CASSLDRGRGNEQFF,TRBV7-8,TRBD1,TRBJ2-1,.
TGTGCCAGCAGGTGGATAACTCACTCTGGGGCCAACGTCCTGACTTTC,CASRWITHSGANVLTF,TRBV7-3,.,TRBJ2-6,few
TGCGCCAGCAGCTTTGGGCAGGGCCGTGAGCAGTACTTC,CASSFGQGREQYF,TRBV5-1,.,TRBJ2-7,many
TGTGCCAGCAGAGTCTCCGGGGTAAACTACGAGCAGTACTTC,CASRVSGVNYEQYF,TRBV6-5,.,TRBJ2-7,many
TGTGCCAGCAGTCAATTGATTGGCCCGGTACCCCAGCATTTT,CASSQLIGPVPQHF,TRBV12-3/TRBV12-4,.,TRBJ1-5,many
TGTGCCTGGAGGCCCATGACGGAGATGTACAATGAGCAGTTCTTC,CAWRPMTEMYNEQFF,TRBV30,.,TRBJ2-1,.
TGTGCCAGCAGCTTAGGACAGGGGATGGCAGATACGCAGTATTTT,CASSLGQGMADTQYF,TRBV7-9,TRBD1,TRBJ2-3,many